The rows below give T cell receptor beta chains drawn from one sample of a study of blood T cell repertoires in COVID-19. Some clones are missing from TCRdb's copy, which holds only in-frame ones; the method was immunoSEQ multiplex PCR. This table has about 240,000 clones, approximately 87% appearing once. Sequencing was done on a sample of peripheral blood. The receptors were gathered from a man in his fifties or sixties with acute or convalescent COVID-19. Each CDR3 is given with its conserved first and last residue. Fields, in order: V gene, J gene, CDR3 protein.

v_call: TRBV6-6
j_call: TRBJ1-1
cdr3_aa: CASSPLPGQGEAFF

v_call: TRBV6-5
j_call: TRBJ1-2
cdr3_aa: CASSSASTGYGYTF

v_call: TRBV7-8
j_call: TRBJ2-1
cdr3_aa: CASSLTSGSNEQFF

v_call: TRBV27
j_call: TRBJ1-1
cdr3_aa: CASSLTGLDTEAFF

v_call: TRBV7-2
j_call: TRBJ2-5
cdr3_aa: CASSLATAFTETQYF

v_call: TRBV2
j_call: TRBJ2-3
cdr3_aa: CASRRLAGTTDTQYF

v_call: TRBV5-8
j_call: TRBJ2-1
cdr3_aa: CASSFLFGTGGSNEQFF

v_call: TRBV7-6
j_call: TRBJ2-7
cdr3_aa: CASSLDRTSGDFYEQYF

v_call: TRBV19
j_call: TRBJ2-1
cdr3_aa: CASTRAGVYNEQFF

v_call: TRBV24-1
j_call: TRBJ2-1
cdr3_aa: CATSDDGLAGGNEQFF

v_call: TRBV9
j_call: TRBJ2-5
cdr3_aa: CASSVTSGTSGSGLGETQYF

v_call: TRBV19
j_call: TRBJ2-1
cdr3_aa: CASSPTSGVTNEQFF

v_call: TRBV3-1/TRBV3-2
j_call: TRBJ2-1
cdr3_aa: CASSLWTSGSRNEQFF

v_call: TRBV5-1
j_call: TRBJ1-1
cdr3_aa: CASTTQGATEAFF

v_call: TRBV6-5
j_call: TRBJ1-1
cdr3_aa: CASRSRGNTEAFF

v_call: TRBV5-7
j_call: TRBJ2-2
cdr3_aa: CASSRGGRTGELFF

v_call: TRBV11-3
j_call: TRBJ2-1
cdr3_aa: CASSLGSHGGVNEQFF

v_call: TRBV11-3
j_call: TRBJ2-5
cdr3_aa: CASSLLAFETQYF

v_call: TRBV6-2/TRBV6-3
j_call: TRBJ2-1
cdr3_aa: CASSSPSGLNNEQFF

v_call: TRBV9
j_call: TRBJ2-2
cdr3_aa: CASSVMSDRNTGELFF

v_call: TRBV28
j_call: TRBJ2-7
cdr3_aa: CASSLLFSSYEQYF

v_call: TRBV19
j_call: TRBJ2-7
cdr3_aa: CASSPGLGYEQYF

v_call: TRBV4-1
j_call: TRBJ1-5
cdr3_aa: CASSQVFRTTHGGQPQHF

v_call: TRBV7-8
j_call: TRBJ1-4
cdr3_aa: CASSLVTGQANEKLFF

v_call: TRBV28
j_call: TRBJ2-6
cdr3_aa: CASSYRGQVSSGANVLTF

v_call: TRBV27
j_call: TRBJ1-6
cdr3_aa: CASSLQGEDSPLHF

v_call: TRBV11-3
j_call: TRBJ1-4
cdr3_aa: CASSSTRGNEKLFF

v_call: TRBV19
j_call: TRBJ1-5
cdr3_aa: CASSIDSVNQPQHF

v_call: TRBV19
j_call: TRBJ2-3
cdr3_aa: CASSPPGLAGVAQYF

v_call: TRBV19
j_call: TRBJ1-5
cdr3_aa: CASSILDSFYSNQPQHF

v_call: TRBV27
j_call: TRBJ2-3
cdr3_aa: CASSQRRGQGVGNTQYF

v_call: TRBV18
j_call: TRBJ2-7
cdr3_aa: CASSPSRQGYEQYF

v_call: TRBV24-1
j_call: TRBJ1-2
cdr3_aa: CATSAPGQTYGYTF

v_call: TRBV19
j_call: TRBJ1-4
cdr3_aa: CASSLPVGGEKLFF

v_call: TRBV3-1/TRBV3-2
j_call: TRBJ2-3
cdr3_aa: CASSQDQASGRDTQYF

v_call: TRBV7-2
j_call: TRBJ2-7
cdr3_aa: CASSLAGQGPYEQYF

v_call: TRBV30
j_call: TRBJ1-6
cdr3_aa: CAWSSGQGADSPLHF

v_call: TRBV4-1
j_call: TRBJ1-1
cdr3_aa: CASSHPGQGNTEAFF

v_call: TRBV4-3
j_call: TRBJ2-7
cdr3_aa: CASSQAGQGYEQYF

v_call: TRBV6-5
j_call: TRBJ2-2
cdr3_aa: CASSYTSGYTGELFF

v_call: TRBV18
j_call: TRBJ1-2
cdr3_aa: CASSPGQVNYGYTF

v_call: TRBV5-6
j_call: TRBJ1-6
cdr3_aa: CASRRNNSPLHF

v_call: TRBV19
j_call: TRBJ2-3
cdr3_aa: CASRAADSTDTQYF